The 6 T cell receptor beta chains presented below share a single source sample, sequenced in a study of radiotherapy plus CTLA-4 blockade in lung cancer. The assay was immunoSEQ multiplex PCR, and TCRdb's table has in-frame clones only and misses some. The sample holds about 78,000 clones, around 87% seen once. Material: peripheral blood, obtained from a patient treated with radiotherapy plus ipilimumab. These receptors all come from a human donor with non-small cell lung cancer who had a partial response to radiotherapy plus ipilimumab.

The chain recombines TRBV9 with TRBJ2-2; TRBD2 is a possible D gene (6 bases). CDR3 length: 16 residues. Germline assignment: CDR1 SGDLS and CDR2 YYNGEE. Trimming shortened V by 0 bases and J by 3 bases, and 12 bases separated the two germline ends. The CDR3 nucleotides read TGTGCCAGCAGCGTAGCGGTAGCGGCGCACACCGGGGAGCTGTTTTTT. This sequence encodes CASSVAVAAHTGELFF.

The chain employs TRBV28 and TRBJ1-2, with no clear D. V lost 3 bases and J lost 2, with 4 bases in between. The CDR3 totals 12 residues. The germline gives CDR1 MDHEN, CDR2 SYDVKM. The chain's CDR3 is CASSFMNYGYTF. CDR3 nucleotides: TGTGCCAGCAGTTTTATGAACTATGGCTACACCTTC.

V and J are TRBV10-3 and TRBJ2-7, with TRBD1 matching 9 bases. The V gene's germline CDR1 is ENHRY and CDR2 SYGVKD. V was pared by 5 bases and J by 6 bases, with 5 bases of the junction left unmatched. The CDR3 totals 13 residues. The DNA for the CDR3 is TGTGCCATCAGTCTCACAGGGGGCGGCGAGCAGTACGTC. This encodes CAISLTGGGEQYV.

This sequence joins TRBV12-2 and TRBJ2-7; the DNA was not compared with TRBD1, the D call given in the table. TRBV12-2 is deemed a pseudogene. The CDR3 covers 19 residues. The CDR3 loop reads CASRPRTGGNSRERYEQYV. DNA for the CDR3: TGTGCAAGTCGCCCCCGGACAGGGGGAAATTCGCGGGAAAGGTACGAGCAGTACGTC.

Only one count was recorded for this clone. The V gene is TRBV29-1, the J gene TRBJ1-1; 7 bases are shared with TRBD1. Germline-derived CDR1 and CDR2 are SQVTM and ANQGSEA. This CDR3 contains 12 residues. After removal of 6 bases from V and 6 bases from J, the junction contained 7 bases not matched to a gene. This CDR3 reads CSVTLQGSEAFF. The CDR3 coding sequence is TGCAGCGTGACATTACAGGGGTCTGAAGCTTTCTTT.

The chain joins TRBV5-6 to TRBJ1-1; tentatively, D is TRBD1 (5 bases). The CDR3 spans 14 residues. V dropped 0 bases and J dropped 4 bases, with 10 bases sitting between them. Germline V CDR1 and CDR2: SGHDT, YYEEEE. This chain's CDR3 is CASSLEGVGTEAFF. Here the CDR3 DNA reads TGTGCCAGCAGCTTGGAAGGGGTGGGCACTGAAGCTTTCTTT.